A selection of T cell receptor beta chains follows, all from one sample in a study of blood T cell repertoires in COVID-19. TCRdb's copy holds only in-frame clones and misses some; the assay was immunoSEQ multiplex PCR. The sample has some 230,000 clones, 70% to 90% seen once; the top ten hold 2% to 2.5%. The sequenced material came from peripheral blood. These receptors all stem from a man aged 25 to 45 who had recovered from COVID-19. CDR3s include the opening cysteine and the closing phenylalanine or tryptophan. The order of the fields is V gene, D gene, J gene, clone size, CDR3 DNA, CDR3 protein. The D gene is left open where the match is weak. The size field is filled for only some rows; it gives once, few, many or a size class.

TRBV11-3,TRBD1,TRBJ1-2,-,TGTGCCAGCAGCCCCCAGGGGGGCAGGGGCTATGGCTACACCTTC,CASSPQGGRGYGYTF
TRBV19,TRBD1,TRBJ1-6,-,TGTGCCAGTAGTATCGGACAGGGTTTTAGGTCACCCCTCCACTTT,CASSIGQGFRSPLHF
TRBV7-2,-,TRBJ1-5,once,TGTGCCAGCAGCTTAGGCGGCCCCCCATTGGATCAGCCCCAGCATTTT,CASSLGGPPLDQPQHF
TRBV2,TRBD1,TRBJ2-1,-,TGTGCCAGCAGATTGGACAGGGGGCGCAGTGCTGAGCAGTTCTTC,CASRLDRGRSAEQFF
TRBV5-8,-,TRBJ1-1,-,TGTGCCAGCAGCCTAAGCACAGGAACGATGAACACTGAAGCTTTCTTT,CASSLSTGTMNTEAFF
TRBV30,-,TRBJ1-2,-,TGTGCCTCAGTTAGCAGATCGGGAGGAAACGGCTACACCTTC,CASVSRSGGNGYTF
TRBV2,TRBD2,TRBJ2-5,-,TGTGCCAGCAGGGTTGGCGGGGGGTTCCAAGAGACCCAGTACTTC,CASRVGGGFQETQYF
TRBV9,-,TRBJ1-1,-,TGTGCCAGCAGCGTGACCACAGGGAGCACTGAAGCTTTCTTT,CASSVTTGSTEAFF
TRBV19,-,TRBJ1-5,-,TGTGCCAGTAGTATAGTACCAGTCAGATACAATCAGCCCCAGCATTTT,CASSIVPVRYNQPQHF
TRBV6-5,-,TRBJ2-2,-,TGTGCCAGCAATGTAGTCTTTCTAACCGGGGAGCTGTTTTTT,CASNVVFLTGELFF
TRBV5-1,TRBD2,TRBJ2-3,-,TGCGCCAGCAGCTCTACTAGCGGGAGCACAGATACGCAGTATTTT,CASSSTSGSTDTQYF
TRBV18,-,TRBJ2-7,-,TGTGCCAGCTCCCTGGACAGACCCTACGAGCAGTACTTC,CASSLDRPYEQYF
TRBV29-1,TRBD1,TRBJ2-3,-,TGCAGCGTGCTACAGGGGGGAGGAGATACGCAGTATTTT,CSVLQGGGDTQYF
TRBV6-5,TRBD1,TRBJ2-3,-,TGTGCCAGCAGTTGGACAGGGGCCGCCACAGATACGCAGTATTTT,CASSWTGAATDTQYF
TRBV3-1/TRBV3-2,-,TRBJ2-5,-,TGTGCCAGCAGCCAAATTATATTAGAGACCCAGTACTTC,CASSQIILETQYF
TRBV7-2,-,TRBJ1-6,-,TGTGCCAGCAGCTCCGGGGGAGCGTCCTATAATTCACCCCTCCACTTT,CASSSGGASYNSPLHF
TRBV19,TRBD1,TRBJ1-5,-,TGTGCCAGTAGTACCGGACAGGGTTTAGATTCCTCCCATCAGCCCCAGCATTTT,CASSTGQGLDSSHQPQHF
TRBV6-6,TRBD2,TRBJ2-5,-,TGTGCCAGCAGTCCACGGACTAGCGGGGTTTCGTACTTC,CASSPRTSGVSYF
TRBV10-1,-,TRBJ1-5,-,TGCGCCAGCAGTGACGGGTATCAGCCCCAGCATTTT,CASSDGYQPQHF
TRBV3-1/TRBV3-2,TRBD2,TRBJ2-2,once,TGTGCCAGCAGCCAAGAGAAGGGAGGGCCGGGGAACACCGGGGAGCTGTTTTTT,CASSQEKGGPGNTGELFF